The TCR beta chain described here comes from a study of blood T cell repertoires in COVID-19. Overall study: The United States, Italy and Spain were the sources of the acute and convalescent COVID-19 samples. From T cells, B-cell-depleted T cells, or PBMCs came the material, which was cDNA or gDNA.

The CDR3 has 15 residues. Trimming pared 0 bases from V and 4 bases from J, leaving 15 bases between. The germline V gene has CDR1 GTSNPN and CDR2 SVGIG (reference sequence). Study processing details: Estimates of nucleated cell counts were drawn from the amplification of reference gene primers. TCRdb keeps only in-frame clones here, not all; method: immunoSEQ multiplex PCR. V, J and clone size were drawn from that table, and D and trimming were deduced from the DNA. The table lists over 250,000 clones, 85% to 90% of them singletons. The V and J genes are TRBV30 and TRBJ1-2, with D unclear. This clonotype was obtained from a human donor in a cohort sampled during active COVID-19. The sequenced material came from peripheral blood. CDR3 protein: CAWSVGRATLYGYTF. The DNA of the CDR3 is TGTGCCTGGAGTGTAGGCCGAGCGACCCTCTATGGCTACACCTTC.